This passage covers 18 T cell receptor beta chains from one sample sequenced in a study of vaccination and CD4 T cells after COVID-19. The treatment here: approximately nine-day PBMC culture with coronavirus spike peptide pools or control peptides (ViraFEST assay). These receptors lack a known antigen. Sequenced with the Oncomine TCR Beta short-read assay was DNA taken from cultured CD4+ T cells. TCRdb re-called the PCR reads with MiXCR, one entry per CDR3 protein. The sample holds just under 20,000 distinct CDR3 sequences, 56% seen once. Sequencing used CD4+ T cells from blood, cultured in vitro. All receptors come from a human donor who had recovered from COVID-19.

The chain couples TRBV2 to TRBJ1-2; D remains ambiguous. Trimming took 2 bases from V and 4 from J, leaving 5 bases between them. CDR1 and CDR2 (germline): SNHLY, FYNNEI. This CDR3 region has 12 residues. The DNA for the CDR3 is TGTGCCAGCAGTGAAAGGACCTATGGCTACACCTTC. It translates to CASSERTYGYTF.

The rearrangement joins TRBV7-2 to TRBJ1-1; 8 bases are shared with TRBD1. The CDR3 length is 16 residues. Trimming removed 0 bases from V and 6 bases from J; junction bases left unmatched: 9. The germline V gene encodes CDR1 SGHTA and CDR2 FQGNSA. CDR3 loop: CASSLARRTGWPEAFF. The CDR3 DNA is TGTGCCAGCAGCTTAGCGCGTAGGACAGGGTGGCCTGAAGCTTTCTTT. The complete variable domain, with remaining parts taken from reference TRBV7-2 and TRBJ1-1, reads GAGVSQSPSNKVTEKGKDVELRCDPISGHTALYWYRQSLGQGLEFLIYFQGNSAPDKSGLPSDRFSAERTGGSVSTLTIQRTQQEDSAVYLCASSLARRTGWPEAFFGQGTRLTVV.

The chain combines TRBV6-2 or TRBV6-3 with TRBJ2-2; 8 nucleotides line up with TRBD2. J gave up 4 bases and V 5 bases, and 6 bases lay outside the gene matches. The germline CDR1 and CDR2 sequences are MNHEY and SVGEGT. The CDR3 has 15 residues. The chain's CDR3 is CASSRTSTGTGELFF. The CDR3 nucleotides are TGTGCCAGCAGTCGGACTAGCACTGGCACCGGGGAGCTGTTTTTT.

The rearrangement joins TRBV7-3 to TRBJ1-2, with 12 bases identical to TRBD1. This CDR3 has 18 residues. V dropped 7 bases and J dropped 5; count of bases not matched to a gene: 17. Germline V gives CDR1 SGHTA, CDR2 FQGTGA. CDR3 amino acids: CASTLRPPGQGATYGYTF. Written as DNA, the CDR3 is TGTGCCAGCACCCTACGCCCCCCGGGACAGGGGGCGACATATGGCTACACCTTC.

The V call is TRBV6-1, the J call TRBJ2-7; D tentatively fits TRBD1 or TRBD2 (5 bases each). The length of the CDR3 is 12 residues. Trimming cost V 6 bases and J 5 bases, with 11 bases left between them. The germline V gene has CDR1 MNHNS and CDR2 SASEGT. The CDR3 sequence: CASSERGDEQYF. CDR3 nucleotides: TGTGCCAGCAGCGAAAGAGGGGACGAGCAGTACTTC.

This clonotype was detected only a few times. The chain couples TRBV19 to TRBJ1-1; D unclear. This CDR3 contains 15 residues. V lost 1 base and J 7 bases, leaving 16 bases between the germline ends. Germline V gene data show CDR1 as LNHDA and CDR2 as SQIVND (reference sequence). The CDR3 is CASSIGTGAGDEAFF. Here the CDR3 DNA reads TGTGCCAGTAGTATAGGGACCGGCGCGGGAGATGAAGCTTTCTTT.

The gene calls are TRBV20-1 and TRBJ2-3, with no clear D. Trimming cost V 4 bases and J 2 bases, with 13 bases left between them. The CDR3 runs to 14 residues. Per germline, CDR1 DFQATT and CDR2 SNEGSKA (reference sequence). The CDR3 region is CSANPSALTDTQYF. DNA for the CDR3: TGCAGTGCTAATCCCTCAGCACTCACAGATACGCAGTATTTT.

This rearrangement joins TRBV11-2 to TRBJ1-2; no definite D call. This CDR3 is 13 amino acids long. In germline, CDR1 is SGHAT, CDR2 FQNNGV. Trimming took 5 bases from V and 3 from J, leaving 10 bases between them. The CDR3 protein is CASSPRGDYGYTF. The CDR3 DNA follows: TGTGCCAGCAGCCCCAGAGGAGACTATGGCTACACCTTC.

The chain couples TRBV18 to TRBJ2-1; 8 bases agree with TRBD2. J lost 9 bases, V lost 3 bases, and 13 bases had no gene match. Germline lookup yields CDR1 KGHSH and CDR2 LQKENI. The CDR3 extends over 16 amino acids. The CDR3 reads CASSPLGGGTTVEQFF. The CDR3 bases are TGTGCCAGCTCACCGCTTGGCGGGGGGACAACCGTTGAGCAGTTCTTC.

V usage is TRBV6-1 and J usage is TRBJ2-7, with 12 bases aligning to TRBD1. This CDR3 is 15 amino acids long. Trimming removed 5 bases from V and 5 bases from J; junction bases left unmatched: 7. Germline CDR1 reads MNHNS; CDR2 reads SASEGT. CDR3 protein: CASSNTGTGGHEQYF. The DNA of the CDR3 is TGTGCCAGCAGTAACACCGGGACAGGGGGCCACGAGCAGTACTTC.

In nucleotides, the CDR3 is TGTGCCAGCAGTTTAGGGCAGGGTAATTCACCCCTCCACTTT. This translates into CASSLGQGNSPLHF. The rearrangement joins TRBV12-3 or TRBV12-4 to TRBJ1-6, with D possibly matching TRBD1 (5 bases). The CDR3 is 14 amino acids. V lost 1 base and J 6 bases, leaving 7 bases between the germline ends.

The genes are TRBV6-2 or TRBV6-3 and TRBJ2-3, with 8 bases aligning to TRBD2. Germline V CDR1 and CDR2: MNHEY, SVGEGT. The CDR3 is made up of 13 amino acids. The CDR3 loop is CAAAGALPDTQYF. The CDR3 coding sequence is TGTGCGGCAGCGGGGGCCCTCCCAGATACGCAGTATTTT.

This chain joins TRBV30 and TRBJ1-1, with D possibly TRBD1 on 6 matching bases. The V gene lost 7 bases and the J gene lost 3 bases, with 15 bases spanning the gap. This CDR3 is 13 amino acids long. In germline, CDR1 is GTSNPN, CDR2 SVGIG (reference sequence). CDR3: CASHRGGDTEAFF. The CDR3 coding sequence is TGTGCCTCCCACCGAGGGGGGGACACTGAAGCTTTCTTT.

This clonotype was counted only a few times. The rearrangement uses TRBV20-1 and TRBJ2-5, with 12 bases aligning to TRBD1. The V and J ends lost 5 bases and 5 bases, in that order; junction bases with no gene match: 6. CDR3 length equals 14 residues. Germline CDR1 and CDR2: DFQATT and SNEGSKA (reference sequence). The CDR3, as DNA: TGCAGTGCTGCGGGACAGGGGGCATCGGAGACCCAGTACTTC. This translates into CSAAGQGASETQYF.

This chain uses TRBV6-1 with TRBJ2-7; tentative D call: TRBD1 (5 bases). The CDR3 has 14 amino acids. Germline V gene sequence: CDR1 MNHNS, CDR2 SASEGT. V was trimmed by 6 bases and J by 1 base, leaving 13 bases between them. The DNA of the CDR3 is TGTGCCAGCAGCCCTCAGAGACAGTCCTACGAGCAGTACTTC. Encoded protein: CASSPQRQSYEQYF.

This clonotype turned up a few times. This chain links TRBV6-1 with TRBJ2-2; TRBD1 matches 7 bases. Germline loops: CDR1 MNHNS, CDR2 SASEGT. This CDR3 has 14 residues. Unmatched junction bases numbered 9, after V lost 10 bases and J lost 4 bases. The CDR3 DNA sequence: TGTGCCACCGTGGGACAGAAAGGCACCGGGGAGCTGTTTTTT. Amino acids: CATVGQKGTGELFF.

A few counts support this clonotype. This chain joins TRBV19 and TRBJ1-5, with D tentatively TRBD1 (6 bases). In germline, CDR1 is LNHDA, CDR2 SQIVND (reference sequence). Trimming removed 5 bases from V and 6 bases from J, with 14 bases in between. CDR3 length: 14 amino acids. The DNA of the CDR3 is TGTGCCAGTAGTGCTACAGGGTCGGGTCAGCCCCAGCATTTT. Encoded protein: CASSATGSGQPQHF. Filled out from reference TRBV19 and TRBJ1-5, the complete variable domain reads DGGITQSPKYLFRKEGQNVTLSCEQNLNHDAMYWYRQDPGQGLRLIYYSQIVNDFQKGDIAEGYSVSREKKESFPLTVTSAQKNPTAFYLCASSATGSGQPQHFGDGTRLSIL.

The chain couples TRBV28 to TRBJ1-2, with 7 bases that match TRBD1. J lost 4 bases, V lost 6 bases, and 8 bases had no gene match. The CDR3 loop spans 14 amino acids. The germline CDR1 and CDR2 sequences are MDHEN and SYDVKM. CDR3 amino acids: CASSPTGRPYGYTF. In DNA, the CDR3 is TGTGCCAGCAGCCCGACAGGGAGACCCTATGGCTACACCTTC.